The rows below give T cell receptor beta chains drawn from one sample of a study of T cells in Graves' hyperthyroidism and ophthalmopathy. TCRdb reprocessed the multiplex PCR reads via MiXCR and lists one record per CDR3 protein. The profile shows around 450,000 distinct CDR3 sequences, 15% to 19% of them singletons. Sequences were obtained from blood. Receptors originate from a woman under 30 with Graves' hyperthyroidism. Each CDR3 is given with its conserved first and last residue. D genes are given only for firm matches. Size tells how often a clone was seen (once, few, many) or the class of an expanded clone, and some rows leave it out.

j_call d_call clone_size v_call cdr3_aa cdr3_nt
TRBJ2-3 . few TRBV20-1 CSARGGSVSTDTQYF TGCAGTGCTAGAGGGGGGTCGGTTAGCACAGATACGCAGTATTTT
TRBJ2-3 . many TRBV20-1 CSASPTLAGHTDTQYF TGCAGTGCTAGCCCGACCCTAGCAGGTCACACAGATACGCAGTATTTT
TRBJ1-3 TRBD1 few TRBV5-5 CASSPRTGWTGNTIYF TGTGCCAGCAGCCCAAGGACAGGGTGGACTGGAAACACCATATATTTT
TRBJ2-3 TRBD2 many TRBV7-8 CASSLGSGGGGTDTQYF TGTGCCAGCAGCTTAGGGTCCGGCGGGGGGGGCACAGATACGCAGTATTTT
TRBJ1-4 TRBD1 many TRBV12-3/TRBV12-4 CASSLGDRAEKLFF TGTGCCAGCAGTTTAGGGGACAGGGCTGAAAAACTGTTTTTT
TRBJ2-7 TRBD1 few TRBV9 CASSVTGGEQYF TGTGCCAGCAGCGTGACAGGGGGGGAGCAGTACTTC
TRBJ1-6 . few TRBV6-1 CASIRQVDSYNSPLHF TGTGCCAGCATCAGACAGGTGGACTCCTATAATTCACCCCTCCACTTT
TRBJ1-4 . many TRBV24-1 CATSALWDRGNEKLFF TGTGCCACCAGTGCCCTATGGGATCGCGGAAATGAAAAACTGTTTTTT
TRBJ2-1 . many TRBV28 CASSTNGGYNEQFF TGTGCCAGCAGCACAAACGGGGGCTACAATGAGCAGTTCTTC
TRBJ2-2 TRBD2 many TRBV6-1 CASSSPTSGMGDTGELFF TGTGCCAGCAGTTCGCCGACTAGCGGGATGGGCGACACCGGGGAGCTGTTTTTT
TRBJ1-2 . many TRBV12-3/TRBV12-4 CASRTGGGYTF TGTGCCAGCAGAACGGGGGGAGGCTACACCTTC
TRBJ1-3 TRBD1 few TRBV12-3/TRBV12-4 CASSGGQGGGNTIYF TGTGCCAGCAGCGGGGGACAGGGGGGTGGAAACACCATATATTTT
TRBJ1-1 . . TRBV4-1 CASSQPTLDTEAFF TGCGCCAGCAGCCAACCCACCCTGGACACTGAAGCTTTCTTT
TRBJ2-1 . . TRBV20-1 CSARVGISPHSYNEQFF TGCAGTGCTAGAGTCGGGATCTCCCCACACTCCTACAATGAGCAGTTCTTC
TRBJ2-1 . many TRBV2 CASSDDSSSYNEQFF TGTGCCAGCAGTGATGACTCTAGCTCCTACAATGAGCAGTTCTTC
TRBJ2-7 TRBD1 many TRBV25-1 CASSDSRTGLDEQYF TGTGCCAGCAGTGATTCCCGGACAGGGTTAGACGAGCAGTACTTC
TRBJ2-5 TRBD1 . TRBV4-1 CASSRGQGVETQYF TGCGCCAGCAGCAGGGGACAGGGGGTAGAGACCCAGTACTTC
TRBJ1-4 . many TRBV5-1 CASSLIGGNEKLFF TGCGCCAGCAGCTTGATAGGGGGAAATGAAAAACTGTTTTTT
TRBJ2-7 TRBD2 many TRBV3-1 CASSPGVAGGLDEQYF TGTGCCAGCAGCCCAGGGGTAGCGGGGGGGCTCGACGAGCAGTACTTC
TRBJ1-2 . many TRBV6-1 CASSDPGQLVYGYTF TGTGCCAGCAGTGACCCTGGGCAGCTTGTTTATGGCTACACCTTC
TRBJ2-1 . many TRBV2 CASSGHNEQFF TGTGCCAGCAGTGGACACAATGAGCAGTTCTTC
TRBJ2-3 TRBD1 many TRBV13 CASSQDREADTQYF TGTGCCAGCAGCCAGGACAGGGAGGCAGATACGCAGTATTTT
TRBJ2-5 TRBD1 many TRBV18 CASSPLGTGKETQYF TGTGCCAGCTCACCTCTCGGGACAGGGAAAGAGACCCAGTACTTC
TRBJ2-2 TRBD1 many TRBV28 CASSSGTGVTGELFF TGTGCCAGCAGTTCCGGGACAGGTGTAACCGGGGAGCTGTTTTTT
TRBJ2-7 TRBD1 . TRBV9 CASSPEDWDRALPDEQYF TGTGCCAGCAGCCCGGAAGATTGGGACAGGGCCCTGCCTGACGAGCAGTACTTC
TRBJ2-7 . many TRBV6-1 CASRLLGVDEQYF TGTGCCAGCAGGCTCCTGGGAGTTGACGAGCAGTACTTC
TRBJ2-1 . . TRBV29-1 CSVEGLGINEQFF TGCAGCGTTGAAGGACTAGGGATCAATGAGCAGTTCTTC
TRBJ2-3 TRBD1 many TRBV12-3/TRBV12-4 CASSLYRGPSTDTQYF TGTGCCAGCAGCTTGTACAGGGGCCCTAGCACAGATACGCAGTATTTT
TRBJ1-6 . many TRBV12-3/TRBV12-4 CASSLAAGTSPLHF TGTGCCAGCAGTTTAGCGGCGGGGACTTCACCCCTCCACTTT
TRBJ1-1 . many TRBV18 CASSQGLGNTEAFF TGTGCCAGCTCACAGGGGTTGGGGAACACTGAAGCTTTCTTT
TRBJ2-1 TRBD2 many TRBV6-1 CASSKRGASDEQFF TGTGCCAGCAGCAAGCGGGGGGCCTCCGATGAGCAGTTCTTC
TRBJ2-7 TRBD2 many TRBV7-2 CASSWTSGSYEQYF TGTGCCAGCAGCTGGACTAGCGGCTCCTACGAGCAGTACTTC
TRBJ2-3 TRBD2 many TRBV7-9 CASSRIGGTSGRTQYF TGTGCCAGCAGCCGGATCGGCGGGACTAGCGGGAGGACGCAGTATTTT
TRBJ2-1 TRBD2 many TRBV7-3 CASSPLASGGWNEQFF TGTGCCAGCAGCCCCTTGGCGAGCGGGGGTTGGAATGAGCAGTTCTTC
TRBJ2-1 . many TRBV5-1 CASSYELLSYNEQFF TGCGCCAGCAGCTATGAATTGTTATCCTACAATGAGCAGTTCTTC
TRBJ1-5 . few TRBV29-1 CSVREGNQPQHF TGCAGCGTTCGGGAGGGCAATCAGCCCCAGCATTTT
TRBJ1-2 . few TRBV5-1 CASSFENGDYGYTF TGCGCCAGCAGCTTTGAAAACGGGGACTATGGCTACACCTTC
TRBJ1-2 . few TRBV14 CASSQDRPPGPSGYTF TGTGCCAGCAGCCAAGATCGGCCGCCCGGGCCCTCTGGCTACACCTTC
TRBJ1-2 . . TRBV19 CATGGGSYGYTF TGTGCCACCGGGGGGGGTAGCTATGGCTACACCTTC
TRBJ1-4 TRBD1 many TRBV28 CASSLSQGAAEKLFF TGTGCCAGCAGTTTGAGTCAGGGGGCGGCTGAAAAACTGTTTTTT